This note documents a single T cell receptor (beta chain) sequence. This record belongs to a study of cytomegalovirus exposure and HLA in healthy donors. V trimming: 2 bases; J trimming: 5 bases; junction bases outside the gene matches: 6. The CDR3 length is 14 residues. Germline assignment: CDR1 SGDLS and CDR2 YYNGEE. Use of 60 Vbeta and 13 Jbeta primers characterized the PCR. Profiled with immunoSEQ multiplex PCR; TCRdb holds only in-frame clones, not every one. The sample lists more than 90,000 clones, under 80% occurring once. This TCR came from a man aged 35-49 years in good health and CMV-seronegative. Material: PBMCs. This chain joins TRBV9 and TRBJ1-1; 7 bases fit TRBD1. CDR3 sequence reads: CASSVALQGTEAFF. The CDR3 nucleotides are TGTGCCAGCAGCGTTGCGCTACAGGGGACTGAAGCTTTCTTT. The full variable domain, with the rest looked up from reference TRBV9 and TRBJ1-1, is DSGVTQTPKHLITATGQRVTLRCSPRSGDLSVYWYQQSLDQGLQFLIQYYNGEERAKGNILERFSAQQFPDLHSELNLSSLELGDSALYFCASSVALQGTEAFFGQGTRLTVV.